This T cell receptor (beta chain) was captured in a study of blood T cell repertoires in COVID-19. As for the study in general: Both acute and convalescent COVID-19 samples were obtained from the United States, Italy and Spain.

Germline V lookup: CDR1 GTSNPN, CDR2 SVGIG (reference sequence). The CDR3 consists of 16 residues. V trimming: 2 bases; J trimming: 6 bases; junction bases outside the gene matches: 12. Source study methods: Using reference gene primer amplification, nucleated cell counts were estimated. Only in-frame clones appear in the TCRdb table, and some are missing; sequencing was by immunoSEQ multiplex PCR. V and J calls plus clone size are reproduced from that table; the DNA served to infer D and trimming. This sample has roughly 250,000 clones; roughly 86% occur once, and the top ten carry 1.5% to 2%. Participants' reported clinical history set cohort assignment.

This rearrangement joins TRBV30 to TRBJ2-1; TRBD2 aligns across 8 bases. Input material: PBMCs or T cells enriched from blood (not recorded which). This TCR derives from a woman aged 50 to 65 who had recovered from COVID-19. The CDR3 protein is CAWSPGLGLYGNEQFF. In DNA, the CDR3 is TGTGCCTGGAGTCCGGGACTAGGACTTTATGGCAATGAGCAGTTCTTC.